The source of this TCR beta chain is a study of beta chain features in type 1 diabetes. All of the isolated RNA was reverse transcribed, so expressed TCRB transcripts were sequenced. Clones were sequenced by immunoSEQ multiplex PCR, and TCRdb holds only the in-frame ones, with some missing. The sample holds about 900,000 clones; roughly 15% are singletons and the top ten take 0.023%. Per germline, CDR1 SGHNT and CDR2 YYREEE (reference sequence). Trimming took off 4 bases at V and 3 bases at J, with 13 bases between the two ends. The CDR3 covers 14 residues. Using CD45RO/CCR7/CD25/CD127/CD95/CD27, CD4+ naive, central memory, regulatory and stem cell-like memory cells were sorted.

The sequence came from a young woman in good health. Sequencing was done on a sample of naive CD4+ T cells from blood. The chain combines TRBV5-4 with TRBJ1-2; possibly TRBD1 for D (6 bases). CDR3 DNA sequence: TGTGCCAGCAGCCTAGGGGGACTCGACTATGGCTACACCTTC. Translated, it gives CASSLGGLDYGYTF.